This T cell receptor (beta chain) was identified during a study of T cells in Graves' hyperthyroidism and ophthalmopathy. The junction had 6 bases not matched to a gene; V was cut back by 6 bases and J by 4 bases. CDR1 and CDR2 (germline): LGHNA, YSLEER. CDR3 size: 14 residues. Study findings and constraints: Blood samples included most of the expanded thyroid clonotypes exceeding 0.001.

Amplification of TCR beta CDR3 regions used RNA as the template. First-round RT-PCR targeting the TCR CDR3 was performed with the HTBI primer set. MiXCR, run by TCRdb on the multiplex PCR reads, gives a single entry per CDR3 protein. The sample yields 500,000 to 800,000 distinct CDR3 sequences, approximately 15% seen once. Ten or more counts support this clonotype. As yet, its antigen is unknown. Patients showing uncontrolled infection, other autoimmune disease, pregnancy or lactation were ineligible. The sequence was collected from a woman aged 50 to 60 with Graves' ophthalmopathy. This chain links TRBV4-3 with TRBJ2-7, with TRBD1 matching 10 bases. Sequencing input: blood. CDR3 residues: CASSWDRGGYEQYF. DNA for the CDR3: TGCGCCAGCAGTTGGGACAGGGGAGGGTACGAGCAGTACTTC.